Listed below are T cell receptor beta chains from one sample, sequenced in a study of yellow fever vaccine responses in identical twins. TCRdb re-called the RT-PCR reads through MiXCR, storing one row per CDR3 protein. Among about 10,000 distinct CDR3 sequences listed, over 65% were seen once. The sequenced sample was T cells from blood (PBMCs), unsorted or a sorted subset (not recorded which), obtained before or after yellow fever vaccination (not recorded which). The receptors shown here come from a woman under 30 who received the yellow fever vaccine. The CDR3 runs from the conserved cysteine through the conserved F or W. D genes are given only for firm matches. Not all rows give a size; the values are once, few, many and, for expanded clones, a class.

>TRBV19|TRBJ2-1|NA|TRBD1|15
TGTGCCACTAGTATGGGACAGAGCTCCTACAATGAGCAGTTCTTC
CATSMGQSSYNEQFF
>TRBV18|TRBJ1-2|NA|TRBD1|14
TGTGCCAGCTCACCTGAGACAGGGGGCTATGGCTACACCTTC
CASSPETGGYGYTF
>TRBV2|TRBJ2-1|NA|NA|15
TGTGCCAGCAGAATGGACAGAGAGACCTACAATGAGCAGTTCTTC
CASRMDRETYNEQFF
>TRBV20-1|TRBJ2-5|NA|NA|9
TGCAGTGCTAGAGAGGCCCAGTACTTC
CSAREAQYF
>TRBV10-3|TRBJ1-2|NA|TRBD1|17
TGTGCCATCAGTGAGCCGACAGGGGGCGGGGGCCACTATGGCTACACCTTC
CAISEPTGGGGHYGYTF
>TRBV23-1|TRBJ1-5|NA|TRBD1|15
TGCGCCAGCAGTCAGGACAGGGATAGCAATCAGCCCCAGCATTTT
CASSQDRDSNQPQHF
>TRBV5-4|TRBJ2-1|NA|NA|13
TGTGCCAGCAGCTTGGTTGGGGGTGGTGAGCAGTTCTTC
CASSLVGGGEQFF
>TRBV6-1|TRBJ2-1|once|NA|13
TGTGCCAGCAGTAAGGGGGGGCCATATGAGCAGTTCTTC
CASSKGGPYEQFF
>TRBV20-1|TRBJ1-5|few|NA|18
TGCAGTGCTAGAGCTCCCCCCGGGCGGGGGGAGAGCAATCAGCCCCAGCATTTT
CSARAPPGRGESNQPQHF
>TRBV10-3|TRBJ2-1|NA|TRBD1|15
TGTGCCATCAGCAGTGGGACAGGTTCCTACAATGAGCAGTTCTTC
CAISSGTGSYNEQFF
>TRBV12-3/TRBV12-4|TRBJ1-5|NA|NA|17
TGTGCCAGCAGTTCCGTCGGTCAGAGAATTACTTATCAGCCCCAGCATTTT
CASSSVGQRITYQPQHF
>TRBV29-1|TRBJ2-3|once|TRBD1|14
TGCAGCGTTGTAAGGACAGGGGAATGGGATACGCAGTATTTT
CSVVRTGEWDTQYF
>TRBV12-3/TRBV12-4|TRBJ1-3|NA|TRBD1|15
TGTGCCAGCAGTCCCTGGGACAGGGGTGGAAACACCATATATTTT
CASSPWDRGGNTIYF
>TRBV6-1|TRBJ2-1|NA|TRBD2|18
TGTGCCAGCACCACGGCCTCTATAGCGGGGGGGTCCTACAATGAGCAGTTCTTC
CASTTASIAGGSYNEQFF
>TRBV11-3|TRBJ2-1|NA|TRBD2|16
TGTGCCAGCAGCCTGACTGGTAGCGGGGCGTACAATGAGCAGTTCTTC
CASSLTGSGAYNEQFF
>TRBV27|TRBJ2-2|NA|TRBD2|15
TGTGCCAGCAGTTTGGGGGGGAAGCCCACCGGGGAGCTGTTTTTT
CASSLGGKPTGELFF
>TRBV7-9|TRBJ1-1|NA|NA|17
TGTGCCAGCAGCCCCTTGTGGGCCCAAGGAGTGAACACTGAAGCTTTCTTT
CASSPLWAQGVNTEAFF
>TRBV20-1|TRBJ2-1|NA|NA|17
TGCAGTGCTAGAGATTCCCGCCGTGGGGGCGTAAGCAATGAGCAGTTCTTC
CSARDSRRGGVSNEQFF
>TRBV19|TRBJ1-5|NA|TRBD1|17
TGTGCCAGTAGTATCCCGTCCAGGGGGCGGATCAATCAGCCCCAGCATTTT
CASSIPSRGRINQPQHF
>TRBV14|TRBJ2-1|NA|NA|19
TGTGCCAGCAGCCAAAGTTTATTGACCTCCCCAAGTGTTGGGAATGAGCAGTTCTTC
CASSQSLLTSPSVGNEQFF
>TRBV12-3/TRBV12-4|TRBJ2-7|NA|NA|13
TGTGCCAGCAGCCCTCAGTGGGGTTACGAGCAGTACTTC
CASSPQWGYEQYF
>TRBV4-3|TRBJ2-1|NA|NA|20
TGCGCCAGCAGCCAAAAAAGGCCCGGGGTAGCAGGGGCTTCTTACAATGAGCAGTTCTTC
CASSQKRPGVAGASYNEQFF
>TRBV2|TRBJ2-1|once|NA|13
TGTGCCAGCAGGGACGGGATAAGCAATGAGCAGTTCTTC
CASRDGISNEQFF
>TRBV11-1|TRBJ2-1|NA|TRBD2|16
TGTGCCAGCAGCGGAACTAGCGGGGCCGCCTACAATGAGCAGTTCTTC
CASSGTSGAAYNEQFF
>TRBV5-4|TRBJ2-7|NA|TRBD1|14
TGTGCCAGCAGCGGGACAGGGAGAGACTACGAGCAGTACTTC
CASSGTGRDYEQYF
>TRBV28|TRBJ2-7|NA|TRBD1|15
TGTGCCAGCAGTAAACTTGGGGGACAGGGCTACGAGCAGTACTTC
CASSKLGGQGYEQYF
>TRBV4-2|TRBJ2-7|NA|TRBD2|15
TGTGCCAGCAGGTCTCCCGGGACTAGCGTTTACGAGCAGTACTTC
CASRSPGTSVYEQYF
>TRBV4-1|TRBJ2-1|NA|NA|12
TGCGCCAGCAGCCAACCAAATGGTGAGCAGTTCTTC
CASSQPNGEQFF
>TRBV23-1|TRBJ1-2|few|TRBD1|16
TGCGCCAGCAGTCAAAAACAGGGGCAACCCAACTATGGCTACACCTTC
CASSQKQGQPNYGYTF